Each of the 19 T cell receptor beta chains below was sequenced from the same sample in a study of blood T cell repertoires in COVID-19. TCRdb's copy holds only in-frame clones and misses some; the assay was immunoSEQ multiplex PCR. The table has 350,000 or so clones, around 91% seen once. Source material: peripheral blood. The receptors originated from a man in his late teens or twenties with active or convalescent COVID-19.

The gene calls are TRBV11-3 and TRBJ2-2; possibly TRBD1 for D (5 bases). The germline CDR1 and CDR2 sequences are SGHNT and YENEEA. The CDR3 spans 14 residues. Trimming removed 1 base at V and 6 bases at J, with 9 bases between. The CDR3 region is CASSLGQSSGELFF. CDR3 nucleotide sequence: TGTGCCAGCAGCTTAGGACAGTCCTCCGGGGAGCTGTTTTTT.

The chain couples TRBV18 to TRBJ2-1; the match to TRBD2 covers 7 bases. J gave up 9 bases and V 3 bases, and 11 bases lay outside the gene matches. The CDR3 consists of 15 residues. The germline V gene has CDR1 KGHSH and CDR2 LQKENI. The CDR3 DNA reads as TGTGCCAGCTCACCGCGTCTAGCGGAGAGGGGTGAGCAGTTCTTC. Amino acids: CASSPRLAERGEQFF.

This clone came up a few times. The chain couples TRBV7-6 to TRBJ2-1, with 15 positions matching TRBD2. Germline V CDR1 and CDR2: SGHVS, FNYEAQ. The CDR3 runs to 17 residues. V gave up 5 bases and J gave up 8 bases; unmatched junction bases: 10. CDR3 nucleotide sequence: TGTGCCAGCAGCCCCGGGACTAGCGGGAGGTTCGTCCATGAGCAGTTCTTC. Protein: CASSPGTSGRFVHEQFF.

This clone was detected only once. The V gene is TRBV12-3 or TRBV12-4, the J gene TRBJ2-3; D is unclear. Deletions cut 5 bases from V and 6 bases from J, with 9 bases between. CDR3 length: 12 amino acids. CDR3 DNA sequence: TGTGCCAGCAGTGCCGAGGCGGATACGCAGTATTTT. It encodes CASSAEADTQYF.

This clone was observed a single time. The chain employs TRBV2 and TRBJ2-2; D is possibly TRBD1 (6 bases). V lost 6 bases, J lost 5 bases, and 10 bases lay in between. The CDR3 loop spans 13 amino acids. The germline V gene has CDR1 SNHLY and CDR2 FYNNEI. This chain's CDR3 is CASSGRGTGELFF. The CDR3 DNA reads TGTGCCAGCAGCGGAAGGGGGACCGGGGAGCTGTTTTTT.

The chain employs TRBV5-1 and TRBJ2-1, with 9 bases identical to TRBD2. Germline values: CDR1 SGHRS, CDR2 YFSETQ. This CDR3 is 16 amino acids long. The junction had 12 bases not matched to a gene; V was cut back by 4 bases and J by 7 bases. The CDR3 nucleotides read TGCGCCAGCAGCCCGAGGCCCAGCGGGGGGTTTAATGAGCAGTTCTTC. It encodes CASSPRPSGGFNEQFF.

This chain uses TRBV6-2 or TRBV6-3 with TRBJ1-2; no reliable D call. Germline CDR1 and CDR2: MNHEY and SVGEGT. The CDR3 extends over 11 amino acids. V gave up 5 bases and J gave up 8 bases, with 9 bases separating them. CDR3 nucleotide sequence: TGTGCCAGCAGTGGTGTTCGGGGCTACACCTTC. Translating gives CASSGVRGYTF.

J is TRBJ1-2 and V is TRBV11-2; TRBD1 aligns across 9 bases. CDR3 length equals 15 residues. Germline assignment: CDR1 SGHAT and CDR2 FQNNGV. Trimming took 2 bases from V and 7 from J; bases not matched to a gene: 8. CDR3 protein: CASSLPGTGLIGYTF. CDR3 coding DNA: TGTGCCAGCAGCTTACCCGGGACAGGGCTAATTGGCTACACCTTC.

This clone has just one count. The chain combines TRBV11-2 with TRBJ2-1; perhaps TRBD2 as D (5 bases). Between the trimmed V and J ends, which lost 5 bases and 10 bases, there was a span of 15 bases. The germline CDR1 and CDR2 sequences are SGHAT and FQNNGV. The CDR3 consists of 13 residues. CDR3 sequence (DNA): TGTGCCAGCAGCGCGGGTCTGCGACCCGAGCAGTTCTTC. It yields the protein CASSAGLRPEQFF.

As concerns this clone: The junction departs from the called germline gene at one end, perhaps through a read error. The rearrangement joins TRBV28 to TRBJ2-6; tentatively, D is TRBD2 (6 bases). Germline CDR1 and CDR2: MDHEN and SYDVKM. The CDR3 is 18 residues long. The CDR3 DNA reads TGTGCCAGCAGTTTCTGGCTAGCGAGTTCCTCTGGGGCCAACGTGCTGACTTTC. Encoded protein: CASSFWLASSSGANVLTF.

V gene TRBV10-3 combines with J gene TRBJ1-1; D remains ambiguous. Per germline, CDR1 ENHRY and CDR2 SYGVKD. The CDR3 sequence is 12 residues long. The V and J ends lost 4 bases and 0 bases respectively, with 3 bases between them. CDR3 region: CAISAVNTEAFF. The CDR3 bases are TGTGCCATCAGTGCGGTGAACACTGAAGCTTTCTTT.

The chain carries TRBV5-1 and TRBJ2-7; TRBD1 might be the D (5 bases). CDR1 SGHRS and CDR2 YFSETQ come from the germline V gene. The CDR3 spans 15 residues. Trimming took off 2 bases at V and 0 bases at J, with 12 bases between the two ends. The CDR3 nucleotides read TGCGCCAGCAGCTTAGGGGCCCAAGCCTCCTACGAGCAGTACTTC. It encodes CASSLGAQASYEQYF.

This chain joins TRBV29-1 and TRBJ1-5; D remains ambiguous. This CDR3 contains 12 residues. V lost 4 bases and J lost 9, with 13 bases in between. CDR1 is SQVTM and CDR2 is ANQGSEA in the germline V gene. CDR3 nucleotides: TGCAGCGTTGCGGATTTGGAGGCGCCCCAGCATTTT. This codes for CSVADLEAPQHF.

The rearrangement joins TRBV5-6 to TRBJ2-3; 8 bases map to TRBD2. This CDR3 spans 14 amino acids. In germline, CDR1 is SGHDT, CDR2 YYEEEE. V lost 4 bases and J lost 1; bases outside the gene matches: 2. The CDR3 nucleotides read TGTGCCAGCAGCCGGCGGGGGGGCACAGATACGCAGTATTTT. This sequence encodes CASSRRGGTDTQYF. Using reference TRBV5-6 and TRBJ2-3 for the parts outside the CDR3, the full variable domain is DAGVTQSPTHLIKTRGQQVTLRCSPKSGHDTVSWYQQALGQGPQFIFQYYEEEERQRGNFPDRFSGHQFPNYSSELNVNALLLGDSALYLCASSRRGGTDTQYFGPGTRLTVL.

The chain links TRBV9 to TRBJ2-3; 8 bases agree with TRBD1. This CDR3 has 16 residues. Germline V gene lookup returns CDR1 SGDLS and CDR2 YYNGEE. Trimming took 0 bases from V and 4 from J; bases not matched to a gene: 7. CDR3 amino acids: CASSVERQGLSDTQYF. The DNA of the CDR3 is TGTGCCAGCAGCGTAGAGAGACAGGGGTTGTCAGATACGCAGTATTTT.

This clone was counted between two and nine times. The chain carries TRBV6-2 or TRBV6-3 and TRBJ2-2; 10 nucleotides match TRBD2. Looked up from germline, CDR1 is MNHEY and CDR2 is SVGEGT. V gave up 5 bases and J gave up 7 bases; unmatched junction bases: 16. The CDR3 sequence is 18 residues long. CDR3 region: CASSHRTSGTRWGGELFF. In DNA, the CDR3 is TGTGCCAGCAGTCATAGGACTAGCGGTACCCGGTGGGGCGGGGAGCTGTTTTTT.

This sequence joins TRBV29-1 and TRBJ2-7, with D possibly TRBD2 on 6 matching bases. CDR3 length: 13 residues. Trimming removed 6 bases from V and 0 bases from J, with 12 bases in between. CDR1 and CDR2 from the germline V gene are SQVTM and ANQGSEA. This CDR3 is CSVRDGHSYEQYF. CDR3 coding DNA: TGCAGCGTGCGGGACGGCCACTCCTACGAGCAGTACTTC.

CDR3 in amino acids: CASSGGQGYTF. CDR3 in DNA: TGTGCCAGCAGTGGGGGACAGGGCTACACCTTC. The chain links TRBV12-3 or TRBV12-4 to TRBJ1-2; TRBD1 aligns across 7 bases. This CDR3 is 11 amino acids long. V was clipped by 5 bases and J by 8 bases; unmatched bases: 2.

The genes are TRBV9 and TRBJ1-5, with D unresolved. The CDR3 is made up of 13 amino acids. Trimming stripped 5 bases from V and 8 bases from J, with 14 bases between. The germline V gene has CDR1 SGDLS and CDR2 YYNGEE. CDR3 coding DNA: TGTGCCAGCAGTCGACTGTTGGGTGAGCCCCAGCATTTT. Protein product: CASSRLLGEPQHF.